This paragraph covers one TCR beta chain sequence. Other DNA sequences in the sample encode the same CDR3. Germline V gene sequence: CDR1 MDHEN, CDR2 SYDVKM. V was cut by 6 bases and J by 2 bases, with 10 bases left in between. The CDR3 spans 13 residues. At the deep level, the assay was run. Here immunoSEQ multiplex PCR was the method, and the copy in TCRdb shows in-frame clones only, minus some. The data hold approximately 530,000 clones, with about 96% observed a single time. These data originate in a study of shared clonotypes between healthy human individuals. Sequenced sample: naive CD4+ T cells sorted from blood. Subset reported: CD45RA+ positively selected. The V gene is TRBV28, the J gene TRBJ1-2; a possible D gene is TRBD1 (5 bases). The clonotype comes from a woman aged 25 to 39 in good health. CDR3 bases: TGTGCCAGCAGCCTCGACAGCAACTATGGCTACACCTTC. Translated: CASSLDSNYGYTF.